This passage covers 25 T cell receptor beta chains from one sample sequenced in a study of T-cell memory formation after mild COVID-19. TCRdb re-analysed the 5' RACE reads in MiXCR, keeping a single row per CDR3 protein. The sample gives some 450,000 distinct CDR3 sequences, 20% of which show up once; 7.5% to 9.5% is in the top ten. The sequenced sample consisted of PBMCs or a T cell subset sorted from them (not recorded which). These receptors were taken from an adult woman who had mild COVID-19 (a few samples of this study predate the infection). Cell type and time point are not known.

This clonotype was seen repeatedly, ten times or more. The CDR3: CASSQELQRGSDEQFF. For the CDR3, the DNA is TGCGCCAGCAGCCAAGAACTCCAACGGGGTAGCGATGAGCAGTTCTTC. This chain uses TRBV4-3 with TRBJ2-1; possible D gene TRBD2, 5 bases. With 0 bases removed from V and 8 bases from J, the gap between germline ends came to 17 bases. Per the germline V gene, CDR1 is LGHNA and CDR2 is YSLEER. The CDR3 length is 16 residues.

The genes are TRBV5-1 and TRBJ1-4, with a weak D call TRBD1 (5 bases). Germline V gene data show CDR1 as SGHRS and CDR2 as YFSETQ. The V and J ends lost 3 bases and 3 bases respectively, with 12 bases between them. This CDR3 comprises 15 residues. CDR3 in amino acids: CASSSRTHSNEKLFF. The CDR3 DNA reads as TGCGCCAGCAGCTCGAGGACACATTCTAATGAAAAACTGTTTTTT.

In its sample, this clonotype was seen a few times. The genes are TRBV12-3 or TRBV12-4 and TRBJ2-3, with D perhaps matching TRBD2 (6 bases). The length of the CDR3 is 17 residues. The V end lost 2 bases, the J end lost 6 bases, and 21 bases lay between the germline ends. The CDR3 DNA reads as TGTGCCAGCAGTTTAAGAGGTATGGGACTTCATCGGGATACGCAGTATTTT. Amino acid sequence: CASSLRGMGLHRDTQYF.

V gene TRBV6-2 or TRBV6-3 combines with J gene TRBJ1-5; no reliable D call. Trimming removed 2 bases at V and 5 bases at J, with 13 bases between. CDR3 length: 15 amino acids. Germline assignment: CDR1 MNHEY and CDR2 SVGEGT. For the CDR3, the DNA is TGTGCCAGCAGTTACGTCAGCTTGGCCCATCAGCCCCAGCATTTT. As protein: CASSYVSLAHQPQHF.

This clonotype was recorded a few times. The chain is built from TRBV7-2 and TRBJ2-3; D is perhaps TRBD2 (5 bases). Germline CDR1 reads SGHTA; CDR2 reads FQGNSA. This CDR3 is 13 amino acids long. V was cut by 4 bases and J by 6 bases, with 11 bases left in between. The CDR3 region has the DNA TGTGCCAGCAGCTCTGGACTTCCTGATACGCAGTATTTT. This sequence encodes CASSSGLPDTQYF.

This clonotype has just a few counts. This chain connects TRBV5-1 to TRBJ2-2; D possibly corresponds to TRBD1 (5 bases). CDR1 and CDR2 (germline): SGHRS, YFSETQ. Trimming took off 5 bases at V and 4 bases at J, with 15 bases between the two ends. This CDR3 is 15 amino acids long. The CDR3 spells CASSRAGQGTGELFF. In DNA form, the CDR3 reads TGCGCCAGCAGTCGGGCAGGGCAGGGCACCGGGGAGCTGTTTTTT. Variable domain in full (rest from reference TRBV5-1 and TRBJ2-2): KAGVTQTPRYLIKTRGQQVTLSCSPISGHRSVSWYQQTPGQGLQFLFEYFSETQRNKGNFPGRFSGRQFSNSRSEMNVSTLELGDSALYLCASSRAGQGTGELFFGEGSRLTVL.

This clonotype was seen a few times. The J gene is TRBJ2-3, the V gene TRBV2, with 13 bases lining up with TRBD2. The V gene's germline CDR1 is SNHLY and CDR2 FYNNEI. This CDR3 has 20 residues. V shed 4 bases and J 2 bases; nucleotides not matched to a gene: 15. CDR3 coding DNA: TGTGCCAGCAGTGGAGAACTCGGACTAGCGGGGGAAACCCCCACAGATACGCAGTATTTT. Protein: CASSGELGLAGETPTDTQYF.

This clonotype turned up a few times. This chain links TRBV24-1 with TRBJ2-2; D may be TRBD1 (6 bases). Trimming removed 0 bases from V and 7 bases from J, with 23 bases in between. The CDR3 consists of 19 residues. Germline assignment: CDR1 KGHDR and CDR2 SFDVKD. The CDR3 sequence: CATSDLPGSAGARVGELFF. Written as DNA, the CDR3 is TGTGCCACCAGTGATTTGCCAGGGTCGGCAGGGGCCCGCGTCGGGGAGCTGTTTTTT.

This clonotype was counted ten times or more. V is TRBV25-1 and J is TRBJ2-2; D is uncertain. V was shortened by 1 base and J by 1 base, with 10 bases between the two germline ends. This CDR3 is built from 16 residues. The V gene's germline CDR1 is MGHDK and CDR2 SYGVNS. CDR3: CASSEFDTVNTGELFF. The CDR3 DNA sequence: TGTGCCAGCAGTGAATTCGACACCGTGAACACCGGGGAGCTGTTTTTT.

V and J are TRBV9 and TRBJ2-1, with 10 bases identical to TRBD2. V was pared by 0 bases and J by 9 bases, with 9 bases of the junction left unmatched. CDR3 length equals 16 residues. CDR1 and CDR2 (germline): SGDLS, YYNGEE. CDR3 nucleotides: TGTGCCAGCAGCGTAGGGACTAGCGGACATACAAGTGAGCAGTTCTTC. Translation gives CASSVGTSGHTSEQFF.

The rearrangement links TRBV9 to TRBJ1-3; D is unclear. Trimming took 1 base from V and 0 from J, leaving 11 bases between them. Germline V CDR1 and CDR2: SGDLS, YYNGEE. The CDR3 contains 16 residues. The CDR3 loop is CASSVSRRDSGNTIYF. DNA of the CDR3: TGTGCCAGCAGCGTATCCCGACGGGACTCTGGAAACACCATATATTTT.

This rearrangement joins TRBV20-1 to TRBJ2-3; D gene unclear. Germline V gene data show CDR1 as DFQATT and CDR2 as SNEGSKA (reference sequence). The V gene lost 2 bases and the J gene lost 1 base, with 10 bases spanning the gap. The CDR3 is 14 amino acids. The CDR3 bases are TGCAGTGCTAGAATCTCTGGGGGCACAGATACGCAGTATTTT. Its protein product is CSARISGGTDTQYF.

CDR3 sequence: CASSLALGSTGELFF. CDR3 nucleotide sequence: TGTGCCAGCAGCTTGGCTCTAGGGAGCACCGGGGAGCTGTTTTTT. V is TRBV5-5 and J is TRBJ2-2, with a tentative D call TRBD2 (5 bases). In germline, CDR1 is SGHKS, CDR2 YYEKEE (reference sequence). Trimming stripped 0 bases from V and 4 bases from J, with 10 bases between. The CDR3 totals 15 residues.

The chain links TRBV6-2 or TRBV6-3 to TRBJ1-5; 7 positions agree with TRBD1. V gave up 6 bases and J gave up 0 bases; unmatched junction bases: 8. The CDR3 has 16 amino acids. The germline gives CDR1 MNHEY, CDR2 SVGEGT. The CDR3 is CASSDGQAYSNQPQHF. CDR3 bases: TGTGCCAGCAGCGACGGACAGGCGTATAGCAATCAGCCCCAGCATTTT.

The V gene is TRBV24-1, the J gene TRBJ2-7, with TRBD1 identical over 9 bases. The V segment lost 6 bases and the J segment 5 bases; nucleotides outside the gene matches: 4. The germline V gene has CDR1 KGHDR and CDR2 SFDVKD. The CDR3 has 13 amino acids. The CDR3 nucleotides are TGTGCCACCAGTCCCGGGACAGGGCACGAGCAGTACTTC. Translating gives CATSPGTGHEQYF.

This clonotype was detected a few times. V is TRBV7-9 and J is TRBJ1-2; D remains unclear. V was trimmed by 3 bases and J by 0 bases, leaving 11 bases between them. The CDR3 is made up of 15 amino acids. Germline V gene sequence: CDR1 SEHNR, CDR2 FQNEAQ (reference sequence). CDR3 protein: CASSFGDEANYGYTF. The CDR3 DNA reads TGTGCCAGCAGCTTCGGGGATGAAGCTAACTATGGCTACACCTTC.

This clonotype has a handful of counts. V gene TRBV6-5 combines with J gene TRBJ2-1; a possible D gene is TRBD2 (6 bases). CDR1 and CDR2 from the germline V gene are MNHEY and SVGAGI. Trimming left V 0 bases short and J 6 bases short, with 12 bases between. The CDR3 contains 15 residues. CDR3 coding DNA: TGTGCCAGCAGTTACTCGGCGGGATGGAGCAATGAGCAGTTCTTC. Translation: CASSYSAGWSNEQFF.

This chain uses TRBV5-1 with TRBJ2-1, with D maybe TRBD1 (5 bases). Germline V gives CDR1 SGHRS, CDR2 YFSETQ. V lost 1 base to trimming and J lost 9 bases, with 11 bases between them. CDR3 length: 13 amino acids. The CDR3 DNA reads as TGCGCCAGCAGCTTGTGGCAGGGCAGTGAGCAGTTCTTC. Encoded protein: CASSLWQGSEQFF.

The chain combines TRBV7-9 with TRBJ2-3, with 7 bases aligning to TRBD2. CDR3 length: 17 residues. Germline trimming cut 0 bases from V and 0 bases from J; bases unmatched to any gene: 6. CDR1 SEHNR and CDR2 FQNEAQ come from the germline V gene (reference sequence). The CDR3 sequence is CASSLAGLADSTDTQYF. For the CDR3, the DNA is TGTGCCAGCAGCTTAGCAGGGCTAGCGGATAGCACAGATACGCAGTATTTT.

The chain joins TRBV6-5 to TRBJ1-6; 9 positions match TRBD1. Germline-derived CDR1 and CDR2 are MNHEY and SVGAGI. V lost 0 bases and J lost 3; bases outside the gene matches: 6. The CDR3 sequence is 18 residues long. The CDR3 nucleotides read TGTGCCAGCAGTTACTCCGGGACAGGGAGGAACTATAATTCACCCCTCCACTTT. Protein sequence: CASSYSGTGRNYNSPLHF.

In this sample, this clonotype turned up a few times. J is TRBJ2-1 and V is TRBV4-1; no clear D. CDR3 size: 13 residues. CDR1 MGHRA and CDR2 YSYEKL come from the germline V gene. V gave up 4 bases and J gave up 3 bases, with 7 bases separating them. CDR3 residues: CASSPQDYNEQFF. CDR3 nucleotides: TGCGCCAGCAGCCCTCAGGACTACAATGAGCAGTTCTTC.

V usage is TRBV7-9 and J usage is TRBJ1-2; no clear D. Germline loops: CDR1 SEHNR, CDR2 FQNEAQ (reference sequence). CDR3 size: 15 residues. V was trimmed by 1 base and J by 8 bases, leaving 17 bases between them. CDR3 coding DNA: TGTGCCAGCAGCTTAGAGGATTCCGGCACCGGGGGCTACACCTTC. As protein: CASSLEDSGTGGYTF.

This sequence joins TRBV6-4 and TRBJ2-3; possibly TRBD1 for D (6 bases). This CDR3 contains 13 residues. Germline CDR1 MRHNA, CDR2 SNTAGT. V lost 7 bases and J 0 bases, leaving 8 bases between the germline ends. This CDR3 reads CASIGQSTDTQYF. As DNA, the CDR3 is TGTGCCAGCATTGGACAGAGCACAGATACGCAGTATTTT.

The chain has TRBV2 and TRBJ1-4; possibly TRBD1 for D (6 bases). Germline V CDR1 and CDR2: SNHLY, FYNNEI. The V end lost 6 bases, the J end lost 7 bases, and 18 bases lay between the germline ends. The CDR3 totals 15 residues. CDR3 nucleotide sequence: TGTGCCAGCAGAATCGCACAGGGTGGGCGTGAAAAACTGTTTTTT. Translated, it gives CASRIAQGGREKLFF.

The chain links TRBV15 to TRBJ1-1, with no clear D. V lost 0 bases and J lost 2, with 4 bases in between. The germline CDR1 and CDR2 sequences are LNHNV and YYDKDF (reference sequence). CDR3 length: 13 amino acids. As DNA, the CDR3 is TGTGCCACCAGCAGAGAAGCAAACACTGAAGCTTTCTTT. Translating gives CATSREANTEAFF.